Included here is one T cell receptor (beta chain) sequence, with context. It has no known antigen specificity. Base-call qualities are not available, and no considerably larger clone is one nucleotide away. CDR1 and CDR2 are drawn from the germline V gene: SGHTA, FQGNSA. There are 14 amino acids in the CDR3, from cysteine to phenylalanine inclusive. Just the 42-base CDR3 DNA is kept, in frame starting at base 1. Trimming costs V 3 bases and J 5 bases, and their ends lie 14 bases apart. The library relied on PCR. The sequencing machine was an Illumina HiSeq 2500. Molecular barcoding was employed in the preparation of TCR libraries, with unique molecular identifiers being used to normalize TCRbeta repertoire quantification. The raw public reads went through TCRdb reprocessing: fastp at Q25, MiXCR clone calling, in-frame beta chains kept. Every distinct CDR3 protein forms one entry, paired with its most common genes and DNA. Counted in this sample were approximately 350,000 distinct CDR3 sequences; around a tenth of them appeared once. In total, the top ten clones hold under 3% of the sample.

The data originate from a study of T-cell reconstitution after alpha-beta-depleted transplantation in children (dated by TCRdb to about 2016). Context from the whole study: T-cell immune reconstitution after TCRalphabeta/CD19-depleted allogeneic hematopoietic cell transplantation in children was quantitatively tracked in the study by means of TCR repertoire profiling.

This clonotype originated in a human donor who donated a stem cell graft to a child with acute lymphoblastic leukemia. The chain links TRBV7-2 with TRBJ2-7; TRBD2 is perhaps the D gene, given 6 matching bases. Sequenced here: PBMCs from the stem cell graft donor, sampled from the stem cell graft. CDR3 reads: CASSFTGTADEQYF. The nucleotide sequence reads TGTGCCAGCAGCTTTACCGGGACTGCGGACGAGCAGTACTTC.